The next 21 T cell receptor beta chains were all read from a single sample in a study of blood T cell repertoires in COVID-19. Repertoires were generated with immunoSEQ multiplex PCR, while TCRdb's copy carries only in-frame clones and drops some. Here the sample spans 240,000 or so clones, around nine tenths being singletons. Material: peripheral blood. These receptors were collected from a woman aged 40 to 50 who had recovered from COVID-19.

V usage is TRBV30 and J usage is TRBJ1-5; 7 bases map to TRBD1. J was trimmed by 1 base and V by 3 bases; bases with no gene match: 9. CDR1 and CDR2 (germline): GTSNPN, SVGIG (reference sequence). CDR3 length equals 16 residues. CDR3: CAWSPPTGFSNQPQHF. The CDR3 nucleotides are TGTGCCTGGAGCCCCCCGACAGGGTTCAGCAATCAGCCCCAGCATTTT.

This chain links TRBV1 with TRBJ2-1; no check of the table's D call, TRBD2, against the DNA was made. TRBV1 is classified as a pseudogene. This CDR3 is built from 16 residues. CDR3 sequence (DNA): TGCACCAGCGTCTGGAACCTAGCGGGGAGCTACAATGAGCAGTTCTTC. Protein product: CTSVWNLAGSYNEQFF.

This rearrangement joins TRBV9 to TRBJ2-7; 10 positions match TRBD1. The germline V gene has CDR1 SGDLS and CDR2 YYNGEE. The ends lost 1 base at V and 4 bases at J; junction bases unmatched: 2. This CDR3 region has 14 residues. CDR3 bases: TGTGCCAGCAGCGTAAGACAGGGGGCGTACGAGCAGTACTTC. It codes for CASSVRQGAYEQYF.

The chain is built from TRBV29-1 and TRBJ1-2; 8 bases are shared with TRBD1. V gave up 6 bases and J gave up 4 bases; unmatched junction bases: 4. CDR1 is SQVTM, CDR2 ANQGSEA, per germline. This CDR3 is built from 12 residues. The DNA of the CDR3 is TGCAGCGTGACCGGACAGGGCTATGGCTACACCTTC. Its translation is CSVTGQGYGYTF.

The rearrangement joins TRBV5-1 to TRBJ2-2, with 10 bases aligning to TRBD2. V shed 5 bases and J 0 bases; nucleotides not matched to a gene: 10. The CDR3 extends over 18 amino acids. Germline CDR1 reads SGHRS; CDR2 reads YFSETQ. This CDR3 is CASRQRTSGFANTGELFF. As DNA, the CDR3 is TGCGCCAGCAGACAGAGGACTAGCGGATTCGCGAACACCGGGGAGCTGTTTTTT. The full variable domain, completed using reference TRBV5-1 and TRBJ2-2, is KAGVTQTPRYLIKTRGQQVTLSCSPISGHRSVSWYQQTPGQGLQFLFEYFSETQRNKGNFPGRFSGRQFSNSRSEMNVSTLELGDSALYLCASRQRTSGFANTGELFFGEGSRLTVL.

This clone turned up a few times. The sample holds other DNA sequences that translate to the same CDR3. CDR3 region: CAWSAGTGGNQPQHF. The CDR3 bases are TGTGCCTGGAGTGCAGGGACAGGGGGCAATCAGCCCCAGCATTTT. The genes are TRBV30 and TRBJ1-5; 10 bases fit TRBD1. J lost 2 bases, V lost 1 base, and 2 bases had no gene match. Germline CDR1 is GTSNPN and CDR2 is SVGIG (reference sequence). The CDR3 runs to 15 residues.

The chain uses TRBV6-2 or TRBV6-3 and TRBJ2-6; possible D gene TRBD2, 6 bases. This CDR3 spans 17 amino acids. Between the trimmed V and J ends, which lost 0 bases and 4 bases, there was a span of 13 bases. Germline lookup yields CDR1 MNHEY and CDR2 SVGEGT. The CDR3 DNA is TGTGCCAGCAGTTACTCCCCGGGGAGCGGGGGGGCCAACGTCCTGACTTTC. Amino acid sequence: CASSYSPGSGGANVLTF.

The rearrangement uses TRBV27 and TRBJ2-1; 10 bases match TRBD2. The CDR3 contains 17 residues. V lost 3 bases to trimming and J lost 2 bases; unmatched junction nucleotides: 7. Per germline, CDR1 MNHEY and CDR2 SMNVEV (reference sequence). In DNA, the CDR3 is TGTGCCAGCAGTTTCCGTAGCGGGAGGAGGACCTACAATGAGCAGTTCTTC. This translates into CASSFRSGRRTYNEQFF.

The J gene is TRBJ2-6, the V gene TRBV19; D gene uncertain. V was shortened by 6 bases and J by 0 bases, with 12 bases between the two germline ends. Germline V gene data show CDR1 as LNHDA and CDR2 as SQIVND (reference sequence). This CDR3 is built from 16 residues. The CDR3 reads CASRRMTISGANVLTF. The CDR3 DNA is TGTGCCAGTAGGAGGATGACCATCTCTGGGGCCAACGTCCTGACTTTC.

The chain recombines TRBV7-6 with TRBJ2-3; TRBD2 agrees at 7 bases. V lost 5 bases to trimming and J lost 6 bases; unmatched junction nucleotides: 11. The germline CDR1 and CDR2 sequences are SGHVS and FNYEAQ. The CDR3 is 15 residues long. This CDR3 is CASSPRLGAGDTQYF. The CDR3, as DNA: TGTGCCAGCAGCCCCCGACTCGGAGCGGGGGATACGCAGTATTTT.

Comment on this clone: The sample contains more than one DNA sequence encoding this CDR3. The chain combines TRBV7-9 with TRBJ2-5; TRBD1 agrees at 10 bases. Germline loops: CDR1 SEHNR, CDR2 FQNEAQ (reference sequence). V shed 5 bases and J 2 bases; nucleotides not matched to a gene: 5. The CDR3 is 15 amino acids. The CDR3 nucleotides are TGTGCCAGCAGCCCTGGGACAGGGGTACAAGAGACCCAGTACTTC. Translating gives CASSPGTGVQETQYF.

The chain couples TRBV29-1 to TRBJ2-1; 10 positions match TRBD2. The V segment lost 6 bases and the J segment 2 bases; nucleotides outside the gene matches: 4. CDR3 length: 14 amino acids. Germline V lookup: CDR1 SQVTM, CDR2 ANQGSEA. The CDR3 spells CSVEGTSAYNEQFF. The CDR3 coding sequence is TGCAGCGTAGAGGGGACTAGCGCCTACAATGAGCAGTTCTTC.

The chain carries TRBV28 and TRBJ2-7, with a tentative D call TRBD1 (6 bases). This CDR3 contains 13 residues. Germline CDR1 is MDHEN and CDR2 is SYDVKM. Trimming took 7 bases from V and 6 from J, leaving 16 bases between them. CDR3 in amino acids: CASTARGGAEQYF. The CDR3 DNA follows: TGTGCCAGCACCGCCCGTGGGGGCGCCGAGCAGTACTTC.

The rearrangement uses TRBV21-1 and TRBJ2-7; whether TRBD2, the table's D call, matches the DNA was not checked. TRBV21-1 is a known pseudogene. This CDR3 comprises 16 residues. DNA of the CDR3: TGTGCCAGCAGCACCTGGCCTAGCGCTACCCCCTACGAGCAGTACTTC. This encodes CASSTWPSATPYEQYF.

This sequence joins TRBV7-9 and TRBJ2-2; 8 nucleotides align to TRBD2. The germline V gene has CDR1 SEHNR and CDR2 FQNEAQ (reference sequence). V was clipped by 6 bases and J by 7 bases; unmatched bases: 4. CDR3 size: 13 residues. The DNA of the CDR3 is TGTGCCAGCAGGGTGCGGGAGGTCGGGGAGCTGTTTTTT. This sequence encodes CASRVREVGELFF.

The J gene is TRBJ1-5, the V gene TRBV6-2 or TRBV6-3; 12 bases align to TRBD1. This CDR3 has 17 amino acids. Trimming at V came to 2 bases and at J to 7 bases, leaving 9 bases not matched to a gene. Germline CDR1 MNHEY, CDR2 SVGEGT. The CDR3 reads CASSYPGTGGAGQPQHF. CDR3 DNA: TGTGCCAGCAGTTACCCCGGGACAGGGGGCGCCGGGCAGCCCCAGCATTTT.

This chain's CDR3 is CAISRPGGYYGYTF. The CDR3 region has the DNA TGTGCCATCAGCCGGCCGGGAGGATACTATGGCTACACCTTC. This chain uses TRBV10-3 with TRBJ1-2; D call uncertain. Trimming stripped 6 bases from V and 3 bases from J, with 14 bases between. CDR1 ENHRY and CDR2 SYGVKD come from the germline V gene. This CDR3 contains 14 residues.

The chain joins TRBV7-8 to TRBJ1-4, with D possibly being TRBD1 (5 bases). This CDR3 has 17 residues. The V end was cut by 5 bases, the J end by 5 bases, with 21 bases between. Germline CDR1 is SGHVS and CDR2 is FQNEAQ. CDR3 coding DNA: TGTGCCAGCAGCCCCAGGGTGTCGGTCAGCCTAAATGAAAAACTGTTTTTT. It specifies CASSPRVSVSLNEKLFF.

This rearrangement joins TRBV18 to TRBJ2-1; no firm D call. V gave up 3 bases and J gave up 1 base, with 7 bases separating them. CDR3 length: 14 amino acids. Germline assignment: CDR1 KGHSH and CDR2 LQKENI. The chain's CDR3 is CASSPTGSYNEQFF. Written as DNA, the CDR3 is TGTGCCAGCTCACCGACCGGGTCCTACAATGAGCAGTTCTTC. Using reference TRBV18 and TRBJ2-1 for the parts outside the CDR3, the full variable domain is NAGVMQNPRHLVRRRGQEARLRCSPMKGHSHVYWYRQLPEEGLKFMVYLQKENIIDESGMPKERFSAEFPKEGPSILRIQQVVRGDSAAYFCASSPTGSYNEQFFGPGTRLTVL.

A word on this clone: Within the sample, other DNA sequences also encode this same CDR3. The CDR3: CASSPDRNQPQHF. The CDR3, as DNA: TGTGCCAGCTCCCCGGACAGGAATCAGCCCCAGCATTTT. The V gene is TRBV18, the J gene TRBJ1-5, with TRBD1 identical over 7 bases. Germline trimming cut 6 bases from V and 4 bases from J; bases unmatched to any gene: 3. Germline V gives CDR1 KGHSH, CDR2 LQKENI. This CDR3 region has 13 residues.

V and J are TRBV13 and TRBJ1-1, with TRBD1 matching over 8 bases. Unmatched junction bases numbered 6, after V lost 5 bases and J lost 10 bases. This CDR3 is 12 amino acids long. CDR1 and CDR2 from the germline V gene are PRHDT and FYEKMQ (reference sequence). The CDR3 nucleotides are TGTGCCAGCAGCCGAACCAGGGGGCTAGCTTTCTTT. Translating gives CASSRTRGLAFF.